This TCR beta chain appears in the sequencing data of a study of identifying expanded T cells in peripheral blood. Clones were read by immunoSEQ multiplex PCR, and TCRdb kept only the in-frame ones, dropping some. This table has about 91,000 clones, 88% appearing once. The sequenced sample was blood. The clonotype was recovered from a person between 18 and 69 years old in good health.

The CDR3 DNA reads as TGCGCCAGCAGCTTGGAGGTGTCGGGTGGTGGCTACACCTTC. Encoded protein: CASSLEVSGGGYTF. The chain employs TRBV5-1 and TRBJ1-2; D not certain. The CDR3 length is 14 residues. Trimming pared 0 bases from V and 7 bases from J, leaving 13 bases between. Per the germline V gene, CDR1 is SGHRS and CDR2 is YFSETQ.